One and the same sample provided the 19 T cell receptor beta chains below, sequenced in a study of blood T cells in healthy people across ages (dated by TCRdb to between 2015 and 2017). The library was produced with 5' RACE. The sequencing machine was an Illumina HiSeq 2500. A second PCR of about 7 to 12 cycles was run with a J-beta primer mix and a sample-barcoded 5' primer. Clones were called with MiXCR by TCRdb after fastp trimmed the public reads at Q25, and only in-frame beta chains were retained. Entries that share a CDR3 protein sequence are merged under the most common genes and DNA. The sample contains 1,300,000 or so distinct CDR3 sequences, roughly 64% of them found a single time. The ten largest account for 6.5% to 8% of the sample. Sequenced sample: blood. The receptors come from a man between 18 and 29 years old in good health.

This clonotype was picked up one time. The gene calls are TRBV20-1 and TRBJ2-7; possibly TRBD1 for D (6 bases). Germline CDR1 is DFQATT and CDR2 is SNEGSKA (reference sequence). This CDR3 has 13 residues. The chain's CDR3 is CTRGPFMDGEQYF. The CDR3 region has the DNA TGCACCAGGGGACCTTTCATGGACGGTGAGCAGTACTTC.

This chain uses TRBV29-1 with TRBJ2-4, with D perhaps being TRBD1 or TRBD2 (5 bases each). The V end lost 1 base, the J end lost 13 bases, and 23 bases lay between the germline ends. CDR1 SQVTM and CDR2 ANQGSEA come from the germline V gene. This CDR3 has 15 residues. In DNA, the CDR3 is TGCAGCGTTGAAGGTACCGGACACGGGAATTTGGAGCAGTACTTC. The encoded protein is CSVEGTGHGNLEQYF.

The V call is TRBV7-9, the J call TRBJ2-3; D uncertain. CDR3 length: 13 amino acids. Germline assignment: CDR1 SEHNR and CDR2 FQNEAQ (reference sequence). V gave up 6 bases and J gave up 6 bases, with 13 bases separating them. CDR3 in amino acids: CASRFPLGDTQYF. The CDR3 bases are TGTGCCAGCAGATTCCCATTGGGGGATACGCAGTATTTT. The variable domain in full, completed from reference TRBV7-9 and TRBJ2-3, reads DTGVSQNPRHKITKRGQNVTFRCDPISEHNRLYWYRQTLGQGPEFLTYFQNEAQLEKSRLLSDRFSAERPKGSFSTLEIQRTEQGDSAMYLCASRFPLGDTQYFGPGTRLTVL.

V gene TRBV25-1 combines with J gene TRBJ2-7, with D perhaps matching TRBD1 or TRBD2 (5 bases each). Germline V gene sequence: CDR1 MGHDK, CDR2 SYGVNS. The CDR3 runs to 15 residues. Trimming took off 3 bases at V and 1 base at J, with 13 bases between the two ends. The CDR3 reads CASSETAVRSYEQYF. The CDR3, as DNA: TGTGCCAGCAGTGAGACAGCGGTTAGGTCCTACGAGCAGTACTTC.

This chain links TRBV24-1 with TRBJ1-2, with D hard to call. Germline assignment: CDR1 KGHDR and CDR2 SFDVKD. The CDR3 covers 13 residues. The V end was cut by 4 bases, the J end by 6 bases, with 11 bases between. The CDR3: CATSETTAHGYTF. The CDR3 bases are TGTGCCACCAGTGAAACAACCGCCCATGGCTACACCTTC.

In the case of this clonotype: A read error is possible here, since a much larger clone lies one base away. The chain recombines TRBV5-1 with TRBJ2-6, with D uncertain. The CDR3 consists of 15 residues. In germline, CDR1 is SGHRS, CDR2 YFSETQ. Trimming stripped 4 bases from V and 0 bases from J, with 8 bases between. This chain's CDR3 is CASSLAASGANVLTF. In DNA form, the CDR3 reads TGCGCCAGCAGCCTGGCAGCCTCTGGGGCCAACGTCCTGACTTTC.

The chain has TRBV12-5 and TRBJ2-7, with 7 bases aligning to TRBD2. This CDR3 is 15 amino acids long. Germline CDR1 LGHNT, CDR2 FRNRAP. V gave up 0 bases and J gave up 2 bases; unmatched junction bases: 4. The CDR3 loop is CASGLVAGVTYEQYF. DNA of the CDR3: TGTGCTAGTGGTTTGGTCGCGGGAGTCACCTACGAGCAGTACTTC.

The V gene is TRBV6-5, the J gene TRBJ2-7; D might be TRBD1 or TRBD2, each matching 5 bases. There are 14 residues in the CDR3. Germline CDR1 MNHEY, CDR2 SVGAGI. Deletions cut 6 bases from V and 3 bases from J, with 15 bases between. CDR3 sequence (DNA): TGTGCCAGCAGCCACGGGACCTCTCGCTACGAGCAGTACTTC. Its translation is CASSHGTSRYEQYF.

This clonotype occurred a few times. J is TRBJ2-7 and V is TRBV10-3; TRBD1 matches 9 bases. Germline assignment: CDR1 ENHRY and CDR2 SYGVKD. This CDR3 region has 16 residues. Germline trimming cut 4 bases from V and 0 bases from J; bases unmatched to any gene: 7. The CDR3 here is CAISAQGATGSYEQYF. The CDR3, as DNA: TGTGCCATCAGTGCACAGGGGGCGACTGGCTCCTACGAGCAGTACTTC.

The CDR3 is CASSMASQGYGYTF. CDR3 in DNA: TGTGCCAGCAGCATGGCGAGCCAGGGCTATGGCTACACCTTC. The chain employs TRBV6-5 and TRBJ1-2; TRBD1 is a possible D gene (5 bases). Deletions cut 6 bases from V and 4 bases from J, with 15 bases between. The CDR3 consists of 14 residues. The germline V gene encodes CDR1 MNHEY and CDR2 SVGAGI.

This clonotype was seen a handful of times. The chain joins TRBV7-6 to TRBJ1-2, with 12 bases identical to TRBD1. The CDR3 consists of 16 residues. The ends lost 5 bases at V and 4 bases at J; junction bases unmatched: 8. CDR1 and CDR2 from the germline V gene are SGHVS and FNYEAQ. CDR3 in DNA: TGTGCCAGCAGCATGGGGACAGGGGGCAGTAGCTATGGCTACACCTTC. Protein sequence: CASSMGTGGSSYGYTF.

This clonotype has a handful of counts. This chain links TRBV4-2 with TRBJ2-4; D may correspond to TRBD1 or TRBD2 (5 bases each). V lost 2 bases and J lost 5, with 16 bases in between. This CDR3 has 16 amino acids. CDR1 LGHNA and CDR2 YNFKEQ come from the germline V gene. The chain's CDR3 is CASSQNGATPQNIQYF. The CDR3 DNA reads TGTGCCAGCAGCCAAAACGGGGCTACCCCCCAAAACATTCAGTACTTC.

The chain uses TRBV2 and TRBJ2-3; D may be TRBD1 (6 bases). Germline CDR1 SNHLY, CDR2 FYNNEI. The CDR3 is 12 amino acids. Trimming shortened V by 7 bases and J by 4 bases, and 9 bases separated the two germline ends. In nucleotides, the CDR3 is TGTGCCAGCACAGGGGACCCAGATACGCAGTATTTT. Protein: CASTGDPDTQYF.

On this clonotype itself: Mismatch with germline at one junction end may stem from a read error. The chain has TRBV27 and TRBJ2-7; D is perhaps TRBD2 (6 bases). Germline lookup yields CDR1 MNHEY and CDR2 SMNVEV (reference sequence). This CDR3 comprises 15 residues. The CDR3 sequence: CASSLTRRGSDEQYF. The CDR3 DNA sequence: TGTGCCAGCAGTTTAACTCGGCGGGGCTCCGACGAGCAGTACTTC.

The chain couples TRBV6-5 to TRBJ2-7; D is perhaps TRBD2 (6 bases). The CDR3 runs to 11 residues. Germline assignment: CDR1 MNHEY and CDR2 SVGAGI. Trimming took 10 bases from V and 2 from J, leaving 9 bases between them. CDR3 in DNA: TGTGCCACGGGGGTAACCTACGAGCAGTACTTC. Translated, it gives CATGVTYEQYF.

As DNA, the CDR3 is TGCAGTGCTTTAACTAGTACACCATACGAGCAGTACTTC. It codes for CSALTSTPYEQYF. V is TRBV20-1 and J is TRBJ2-4, with a weak D call TRBD2 (5 bases). The DNA end is more similar to TRBJ2-7, so the J call may be wrong. Germline assignment: CDR1 DFQATT and CDR2 SNEGSKA (reference sequence). The CDR3 loop spans 13 amino acids.

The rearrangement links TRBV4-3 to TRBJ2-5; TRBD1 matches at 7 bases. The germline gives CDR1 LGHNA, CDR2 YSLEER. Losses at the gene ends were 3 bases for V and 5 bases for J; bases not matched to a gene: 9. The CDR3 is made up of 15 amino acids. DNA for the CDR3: TGCGCCAGCAGCCAGGACAGGATTGGGCCGGAGACCCAGTACTTC. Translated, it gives CASSQDRIGPETQYF.

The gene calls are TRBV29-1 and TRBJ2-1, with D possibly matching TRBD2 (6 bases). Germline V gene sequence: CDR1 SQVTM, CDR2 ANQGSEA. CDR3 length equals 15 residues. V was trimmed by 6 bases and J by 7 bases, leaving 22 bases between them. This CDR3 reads CSVEKMAGPGNEQFF. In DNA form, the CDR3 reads TGCAGCGTCGAAAAAATGGCGGGGCCCGGGAATGAGCAGTTCTTC.

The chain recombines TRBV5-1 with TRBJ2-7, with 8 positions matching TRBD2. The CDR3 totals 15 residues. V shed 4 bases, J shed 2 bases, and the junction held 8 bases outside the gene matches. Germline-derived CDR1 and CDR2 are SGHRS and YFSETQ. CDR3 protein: CASSPDGLAAYEQYF. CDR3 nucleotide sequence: TGCGCCAGCAGCCCCGACGGACTAGCCGCCTACGAGCAGTACTTC.